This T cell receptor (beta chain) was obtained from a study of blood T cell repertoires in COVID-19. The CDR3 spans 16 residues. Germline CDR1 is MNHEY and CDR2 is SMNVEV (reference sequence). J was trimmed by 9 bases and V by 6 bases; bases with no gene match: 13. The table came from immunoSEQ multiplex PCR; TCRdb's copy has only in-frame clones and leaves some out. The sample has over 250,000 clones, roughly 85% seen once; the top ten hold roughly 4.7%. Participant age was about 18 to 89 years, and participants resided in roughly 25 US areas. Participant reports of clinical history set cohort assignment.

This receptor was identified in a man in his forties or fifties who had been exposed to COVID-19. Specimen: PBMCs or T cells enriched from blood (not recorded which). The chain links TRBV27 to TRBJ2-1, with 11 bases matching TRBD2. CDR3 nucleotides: TGTGCCAGCAGACCGGCTAGCGGGAGGTTGTCGGGTGAGCAGTTCTTC. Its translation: CASRPASGRLSGEQFF.